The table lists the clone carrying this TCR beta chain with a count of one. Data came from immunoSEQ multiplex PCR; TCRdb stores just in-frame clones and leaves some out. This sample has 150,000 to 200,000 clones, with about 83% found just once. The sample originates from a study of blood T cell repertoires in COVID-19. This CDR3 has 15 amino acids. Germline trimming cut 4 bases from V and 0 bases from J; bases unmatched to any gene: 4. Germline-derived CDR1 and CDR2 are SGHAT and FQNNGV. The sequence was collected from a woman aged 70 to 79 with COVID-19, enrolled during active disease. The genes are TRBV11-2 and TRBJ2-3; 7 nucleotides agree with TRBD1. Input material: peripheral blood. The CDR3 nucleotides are TGTGCCAGCAGCTGGGACAGATCTAGCACAGATACGCAGTATTTT. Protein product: CASSWDRSSTDTQYF.